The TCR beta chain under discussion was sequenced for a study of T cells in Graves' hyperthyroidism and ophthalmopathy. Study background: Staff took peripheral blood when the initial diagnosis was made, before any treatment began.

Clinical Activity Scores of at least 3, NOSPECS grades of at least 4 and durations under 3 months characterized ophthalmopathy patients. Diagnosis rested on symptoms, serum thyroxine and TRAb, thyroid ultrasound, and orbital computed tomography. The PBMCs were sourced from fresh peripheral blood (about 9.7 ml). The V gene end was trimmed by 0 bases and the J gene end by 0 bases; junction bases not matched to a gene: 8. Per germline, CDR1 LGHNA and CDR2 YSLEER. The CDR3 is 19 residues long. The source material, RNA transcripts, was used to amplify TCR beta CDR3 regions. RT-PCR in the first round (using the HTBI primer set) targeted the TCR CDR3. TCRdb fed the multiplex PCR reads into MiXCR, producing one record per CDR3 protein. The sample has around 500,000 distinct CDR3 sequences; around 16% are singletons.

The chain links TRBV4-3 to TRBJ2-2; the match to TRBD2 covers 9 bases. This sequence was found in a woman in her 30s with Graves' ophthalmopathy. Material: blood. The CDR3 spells CASSQDRLAGWPNTGELFF. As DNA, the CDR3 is TGCGCCAGCAGCCAAGATCGGCTAGCGGGATGGCCGAACACCGGGGAGCTGTTTTTT.